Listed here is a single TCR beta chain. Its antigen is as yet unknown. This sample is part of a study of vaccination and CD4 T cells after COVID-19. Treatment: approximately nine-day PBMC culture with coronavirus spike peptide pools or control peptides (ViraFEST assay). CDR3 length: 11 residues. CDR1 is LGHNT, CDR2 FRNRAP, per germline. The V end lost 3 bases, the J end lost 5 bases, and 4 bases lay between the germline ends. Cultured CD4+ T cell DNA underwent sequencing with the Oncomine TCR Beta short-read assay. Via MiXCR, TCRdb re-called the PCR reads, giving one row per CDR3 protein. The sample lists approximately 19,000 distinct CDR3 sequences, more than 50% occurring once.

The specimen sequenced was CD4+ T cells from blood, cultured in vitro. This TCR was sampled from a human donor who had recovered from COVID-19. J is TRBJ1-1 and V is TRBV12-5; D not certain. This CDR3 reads CASGFQTEAFF. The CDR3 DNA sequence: TGTGCTAGTGGTTTCCAGACTGAAGCTTTCTTT.